A single sample gave rise to the 18 T cell receptor beta chains below, sequenced in a study of OX40 agonist ivuxolimab in advanced cancers. Profiling relied on immunoSEQ multiplex PCR, and the TCRdb table lists in-frame clones only, not all of them. The repertoire has about 33,000 clones, roughly 83% of them found once; the top ten carry roughly 21%. This sample comprised CD4+ or CD8+ T cells sorted from blood, obtained in a trial of the OX40 agonist ivuxolimab. The receptors originated from an adult with an advanced solid tumor such as melanoma, head and neck, liver or kidney cancer.

The chain joins TRBV9 to TRBJ2-2; 9 bases fit TRBD1. CDR1 is SGDLS and CDR2 is YYNGEE in the germline V gene. J lost 3 bases, V lost 4 bases, and 4 bases had no gene match. This CDR3 is 15 amino acids long. In DNA form, the CDR3 reads TGTGCCAGCAGCTCCGGACAGGGGTACACCGGGGAGCTGTTTTTT. Translating gives CASSSGQGYTGELFF.

V and J are TRBV7-9 and TRBJ2-3; no firm D call. The V gene lost 1 base and the J gene lost 2 bases, with 7 bases spanning the gap. This CDR3 comprises 14 residues. Germline V gene data show CDR1 as SEHNR and CDR2 as FQNEAQ (reference sequence). This CDR3 reads CASSLGQNTDTQYF. For the CDR3, the DNA is TGTGCCAGCAGCTTAGGGCAGAACACAGATACGCAGTATTTT.

The rearrangement joins TRBV27 to TRBJ1-1; no clear D gene. The CDR3 extends over 11 amino acids. V was clipped by 6 bases and J by 6 bases, with 8 bases between them. Germline-derived CDR1 and CDR2 are MNHEY and SMNVEV (reference sequence). CDR3 DNA: TGTGCCAGCAGCTTAGAGCCTGAAGCTTTCTTT. Protein: CASSLEPEAFF.

The rearrangement links TRBV28 to TRBJ1-1; 9 bases agree with TRBD1. Germline loops: CDR1 MDHEN, CDR2 SYDVKM. This CDR3 is built from 16 residues. Trimming took 8 bases from V and 0 from J; bases not matched to a gene: 10. CDR3 nucleotide sequence: TGTGCCAGCCACCACGGACAGGGGTGGGTGAACACTGAAGCTTTCTTT. Translating gives CASHHGQGWVNTEAFF.

V gene TRBV7-2 combines with J gene TRBJ1-1; TRBD1 matches at 7 bases. The germline V gene encodes CDR1 SGHTA and CDR2 FQGNSA. The CDR3 runs 14 residues. J gave up 7 bases and V 3 bases, and 8 bases lay outside the gene matches. CDR3 protein: CASSFWEGGGEAFF. The CDR3 DNA is TGTGCCAGCAGCTTTTGGGAAGGGGGCGGTGAAGCTTTCTTT.

This chain links TRBV2 with TRBJ2-5; D is unclear. Near its end, the DNA agrees better with TRBJ2-7, so the J call may be wrong. Germline-derived CDR1 and CDR2 are SNHLY and FYNNEI. CDR3 length equals 11 residues. The CDR3 loop is CASYTPVEQYF. CDR3 in DNA: TGTGCCAGTTACACCCCGGTCGAGCAGTACTTC.

This chain links TRBV7-9 with TRBJ1-4; 7 nucleotides agree with TRBD1. The CDR3 runs 13 residues. CDR1 SEHNR and CDR2 FQNEAQ come from the germline V gene (reference sequence). V shed 5 bases and J 11 bases; nucleotides not matched to a gene: 8. In nucleotides, the CDR3 is TGTGCCAGCAGCAACCCACAGGGGCCCAAACTGTTTTTT. Translating it yields CASSNPQGPKLFF.

The V and J genes are TRBV29-1 and TRBJ1-2; D is possibly TRBD1 (5 bases). The CDR3 has 13 residues. CDR1 is SQVTM, CDR2 ANQGSEA, per germline. V shed 0 bases and J shed 4 bases, with 9 bases lying between them. The CDR3 reads CSVEDGGGYGYTF. The CDR3 coding sequence is TGCAGCGTTGAAGACGGCGGGGGCTATGGCTACACCTTC. Combining the CDR3 with reference TRBV29-1 and TRBJ1-2 gives the whole variable domain SAVISQKPSRDICQRGTSLTIQCQVDSQVTMMFWYRQQPGQSLTLIATANQGSEATYESGFVIDKFPISRPNLTFSTLTVSNMSPEDSSIYLCSVEDGGGYGYTFGSGTRLTVV.

The V gene is TRBV9, the J gene TRBJ2-5; 10 bases fit TRBD2. Germline trimming cut 4 bases from V and 5 bases from J; bases unmatched to any gene: 8. CDR1 is SGDLS, CDR2 YYNGEE, per germline. The CDR3 sequence is 15 residues long. The CDR3 loop is CASSPAGGLGETQYF. CDR3 coding DNA: TGTGCCAGCAGCCCAGCGGGGGGGCTCGGGGAGACCCAGTACTTC. The full variable domain, completed using reference TRBV9 and TRBJ2-5, is DSGVTQTPKHLITATGQRVTLRCSPRSGDLSVYWYQQSLDQGLQFLIQYYNGEERAKGNILERFSAQQFPDLHSELNLSSLELGDSALYFCASSPAGGLGETQYFGPGTRLLVL.

The chain links TRBV28 to TRBJ2-5; no firm D call. The V end lost 6 bases, the J end lost 3 bases, and 11 bases lay between the germline ends. The CDR3 loop spans 13 amino acids. Germline loops: CDR1 MDHEN, CDR2 SYDVKM. The CDR3 protein is CASRVWTEETQYF. The CDR3 coding sequence is TGTGCCAGCAGGGTCTGGACCGAAGAGACCCAGTACTTC.

The chain combines TRBV11-2 with TRBJ2-7; D remains ambiguous. The CDR3 is 16 amino acids. Germline assignment: CDR1 SGHAT and CDR2 FQNNGV. V lost 3 bases and J lost 0, with 15 bases in between. The CDR3 DNA is TGTGCCAGCAGCTTCGCCAGGCCTTATCTCTCCTACGAGCAGTACTTC. This encodes CASSFARPYLSYEQYF.

By sample fraction, this clone is medium-sized (0.01 to 0.1%). This sequence joins TRBV27 and TRBJ2-1; tentatively, D is TRBD2 (6 bases). Trimming pared 3 bases from V and 8 bases from J, leaving 17 bases between. CDR3 length: 15 residues. Germline V gives CDR1 MNHEY, CDR2 SMNVEV (reference sequence). CDR3: CASSFRGSLGYEQFF. The CDR3 DNA is TGTGCCAGCAGTTTTCGGGGGAGCCTGGGCTATGAGCAGTTCTTC.

V gene TRBV6-4 combines with J gene TRBJ2-4; maybe TRBD1 (6 bases). Germline CDR1 MRHNA, CDR2 SNTAGT. This CDR3 contains 15 residues. V lost 3 bases to trimming and J lost 6 bases, with 15 bases between them. The CDR3 DNA reads as TGTGCCAGCAGTGAAGTGGCCGGGGACATAAACATTCAGTACTTC. This gives the protein CASSEVAGDINIQYF.

The chain links TRBV6-5 to TRBJ2-1, with TRBD1 matching over 8 bases. Trimming took 2 bases from V and 8 from J; bases not matched to a gene: 5. The CDR3 loop spans 14 amino acids. The germline V gene has CDR1 MNHEY and CDR2 SVGAGI. CDR3 nucleotides: TGTGCCAGCAGTTACGGGCAGGGGGCTTATGAGCAGTTCTTC. This gives the protein CASSYGQGAYEQFF.

The chain recombines TRBV7-8 with TRBJ2-1, with 7 bases identical to TRBD1. The CDR3 is made up of 15 amino acids. The J segment lost 2 bases and the V segment lost 5 bases, leaving 6 bases of the junction unmatched. In germline, CDR1 is SGHVS, CDR2 FQNEAQ. The CDR3 bases are TGTGCCAGCAGCGCCACCGGGACAGCCTACAATGAGCAGTTCTTC. It specifies CASSATGTAYNEQFF.

This chain links TRBV6-4 with TRBJ2-3, with TRBD1 as a possible D gene (5 bases). Germline-derived CDR1 and CDR2 are MRHNA and SNTAGT. V was trimmed by 2 bases and J by 4 bases, leaving 10 bases between them. CDR3 length: 14 residues. The CDR3 DNA reads as TGTGCCAGCAGTGACGGTCAGGGCGCAGATACGCAGTATTTT. Translation: CASSDGQGADTQYF.

This chain joins TRBV7-9 and TRBJ2-7, with no clear D. The CDR3 sequence is 14 residues long. Trimming took off 5 bases at V and 2 bases at J, with 13 bases between the two ends. Looked up from germline, CDR1 is SEHNR and CDR2 is FQNEAQ (reference sequence). CDR3 nucleotides: TGTGCCAGCAGCCAAAGCTATGGTCCCTACGAGCAGTACTTC. This sequence encodes CASSQSYGPYEQYF. Drawing the rest from reference TRBV7-9 and TRBJ2-7, the complete variable domain is DTGVSQNPRHKITKRGQNVTFRCDPISEHNRLYWYRQTLGQGPEFLTYFQNEAQLEKSRLLSDRFSAERPKGSFSTLEIQRTEQGDSAMYLCASSQSYGPYEQYFGPGTRLTVT.

This clone appeared a few times. The V gene is TRBV5-5, the J gene TRBJ1-6, with 9 bases identical to TRBD1. The CDR3 loop spans 15 amino acids. Germline V gives CDR1 SGHKS, CDR2 YYEKEE (reference sequence). J was trimmed by 18 bases and V by 2 bases; bases with no gene match: 15. CDR3 DNA sequence: TGTGCCAGCAGCTTAACCGGGGACAGGGTATTTGGCCACCACTTT. Its translation is CASSLTGDRVFGHHF.